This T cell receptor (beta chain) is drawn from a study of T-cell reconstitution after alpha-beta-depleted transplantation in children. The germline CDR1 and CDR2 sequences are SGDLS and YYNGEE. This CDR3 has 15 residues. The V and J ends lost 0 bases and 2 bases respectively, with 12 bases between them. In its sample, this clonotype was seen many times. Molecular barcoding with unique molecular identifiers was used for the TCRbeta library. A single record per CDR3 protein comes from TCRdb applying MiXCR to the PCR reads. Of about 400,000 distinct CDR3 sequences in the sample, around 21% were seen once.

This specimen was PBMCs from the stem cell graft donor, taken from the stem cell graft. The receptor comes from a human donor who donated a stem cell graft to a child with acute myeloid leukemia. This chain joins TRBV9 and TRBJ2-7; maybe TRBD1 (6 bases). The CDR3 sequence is CASSVDWTDTYEQYF. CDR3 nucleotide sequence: TGTGCCAGCAGCGTAGATTGGACAGACACCTACGAGCAGTACTTC.